The present TCR beta chain was sequenced within a study of molecular identifiers for immune sequencing clone quantification. The table lists this clonotype with many counts. Germline lookup yields CDR1 SEHNR and CDR2 FQNEAQ (reference sequence). V was pared by 7 bases and J by 1 base, with 4 bases of the junction left unmatched. This CDR3 is built from 14 residues. TCRdb itself ran the PCR reads through MiXCR, one entry per CDR3 protein. Found here are approximately 670,000 distinct CDR3 sequences, just under 20% of them singletons; the top ten hold 0.75% to 0.95%. The clonotype originates from a human donor in good health. Some libraries in this study had Jurkat cell RNA spiked in. The chain uses TRBV7-9 and TRBJ2-5; 9 bases are a match to TRBD1. Specimen: naive CD8+ T cells from blood, with Jurkat cell RNA spiked in. Indicated subset: FACS-sorted CD8+CD4-CCR7+CD45RA+ naive T cells. DNA for the CDR3: TGTGCCAGCATGACAGGGGGTTCCCAAGAGACCCAGTACTTC. This encodes CASMTGGSQETQYF.